The following is a T cell receptor beta chain sequence with its context. Its target is unknown. This sample was taken from a study of T cell repertoires in aging, cancer and after chemotherapy. Rearranged V-D-J TRB sequences were amplified with a mixed TRB-A/B primer pool. TCRdb itself ran the multiplex PCR reads through MiXCR, one entry per CDR3 protein. The sample includes over 9,000 distinct CDR3 sequences, 24% of them seen just once. TCR beta rearrangements were amplified from peripheral blood genomic DNA. General observations from the study: Rebound thymic output was suggested by rising median generation probability during chemotherapy in each cancer cohort. Healthy donors lost TCR diversity with age mainly through richness, cancer patients through richness and evenness.

Germline V gene lookup returns CDR1 DFQATT and CDR2 SNEGSKA (reference sequence). V lost 3 bases to trimming and J lost 1 base; unmatched junction nucleotides: 5. The CDR3 runs 15 residues. This clonotype originated in a human donor in good health. Specimen: blood. V gene TRBV20-1 combines with J gene TRBJ2-3, with 9 bases identical to TRBD2. The CDR3 protein is CSARWGGGGTDTQYF. The DNA of the CDR3 is TGCAGTGCTAGGTGGGGCGGGGGGGGCACAGATACGCAGTATTTT.